Each of the 22 T cell receptor beta chains below was sequenced from the same sample in a study of T cell repertoires in cytomegalovirus infection. MiXCR, applied by TCRdb to the reads, yields one record per CDR3 protein. The sample contains approximately 990,000 distinct CDR3 sequences, 25% to 40% of which appear only once. These receptors' targets are unknown. Specimen: cultured CD8+ T cells from PBMCs, collected from culture after CMV antigen stimulation. These receptors were obtained from a human donor in good health (CMV status not recorded). Some clones in this sample may be carry-over from other donors' samples.

This clonotype was observed a handful of times. The rearrangement links TRBV6-1 to TRBJ2-7, with TRBD2 identical over 10 bases. The V and J ends lost 2 bases and 2 bases, in that order; junction bases with no gene match: 3. This CDR3 contains 15 residues. Germline CDR1 is MNHNS and CDR2 is SASEGT. The CDR3 DNA reads as TGTGCCAGCAGTGAATGGACTAGCGGAACCTACGAGCAGTACGTC. Translated, it gives CASSEWTSGTYEQYV.

Of note for this clonotype: This may come from a read error, since a much larger clone is one base off. The gene calls are TRBV7-8 and TRBJ2-3; tentative D call: TRBD2 (5 bases). The germline CDR1 and CDR2 sequences are SGHVS and FQNEAQ. This CDR3 is built from 16 residues. Trimming left V 0 bases short and J 5 bases short, with 15 bases between. The DNA for the CDR3 is TGTGCCAGCAGCTTAGCCTCCTTGTTGGGGAGAGATACGCAGTATTTT. It is translated as CASSLASLLGRDTQYF.

This clonotype was seen more than once but under ten times. The chain uses TRBV28 and TRBJ2-7, with TRBD1 as a possible D gene (6 bases). V was trimmed by 4 bases and J by 6 bases, leaving 13 bases between them. The germline V gene has CDR1 MDHEN and CDR2 SYDVKM. The CDR3 covers 13 residues. CDR3 DNA sequence: TGTGCCAGCAGTTCACAGGGTATGGGCGAGCAGTACGTC. As protein: CASSSQGMGEQYV.

This clonotype was seen a few times. Here the CDR3 DNA reads TGTGCCAGCAGTGGGCTGGGACAGGCGGGGGATACGCAGTATTTT. Translating gives CASSGLGQAGDTQYF. The chain uses TRBV11-3 and TRBJ2-3; 8 nucleotides match TRBD1. Unmatched junction bases numbered 11, after V lost 6 bases and J lost 6 bases. Germline V gives CDR1 SGHNT, CDR2 YENEEA. This CDR3 region has 15 residues. The whole variable domain, filled in from reference TRBV11-3 and TRBJ2-3, reads EAGVVQSPRYKIIEKKQPVAFWCNPISGHNTLYWYLQNLGQGPELLIRYENEEAVDDSQLPKDRFSAERLKGVDSTLKIQPAELGDSAVYLCASSGLGQAGDTQYFGPGTRLTVL.

The genes are TRBV7-2 and TRBJ2-1, with D perhaps TRBD2 (5 bases). CDR3 length equals 17 residues. Between the trimmed V and J ends, which lost 0 bases and 7 bases, there was a span of 19 bases. Germline values: CDR1 SGHTA, CDR2 FQGNSA. As DNA, the CDR3 is TGTGCCAGCAGCTTAGCTAATTCGAGGGTTCACCTAAATGAGCAGTTCTTC. It specifies CASSLANSRVHLNEQFF. Complete variable domain (other parts from reference TRBV7-2 and TRBJ2-1): GAGVSQSPSNKVTEKGKDVELRCDPISGHTALYWYRQSLGQGLEFLIYFQGNSAPDKSGLPSDRFSAERTGGSVSTLTIQRTQQEDSAVYLCASSLANSRVHLNEQFFGPGTRLTVL.

In this sample, this clonotype turned up many times. The V and J genes are TRBV20-1 and TRBJ1-5; weak D call: TRBD1 (5 bases). V was cut by 5 bases and J by 2 bases, with 16 bases left in between. CDR3 length: 15 residues. Germline V gene data show CDR1 as DFQATT and CDR2 as SNEGSKA (reference sequence). The CDR3 nucleotides are TGCAGTGCTCGAAAGGGGATGGAGCGCAATCAGCCCCAGCATTTT. It codes for CSARKGMERNQPQHF.

This chain uses TRBV6-2 or TRBV6-3 with TRBJ1-2; perhaps TRBD1 as D (5 bases). Trimming pared 7 bases from V and 6 bases from J, leaving 12 bases between. The CDR3 sequence is 12 residues long. The germline V gene encodes CDR1 MNHEY and CDR2 SVGEGT. The CDR3: CASTSAGHGYTF. The DNA of the CDR3 is TGTGCCAGCACATCGGCAGGGCATGGCTACACCTTC.

This clonotype has more than one count but fewer than ten. The chain has TRBV18 and TRBJ2-3, with 7 positions matching TRBD1. There are 15 residues in the CDR3. V gave up 5 bases and J gave up 4 bases; unmatched junction bases: 9. From germline, CDR1 is KGHSH and CDR2 LQKENI. Here the CDR3 DNA reads TGTGCCAGCTCAACGGACAGGTCCCGGTCAGATACGCAGTATTTT. This encodes CASSTDRSRSDTQYF.

Only a few counts were recorded for this clonotype. The V call is TRBV5-1, the J call TRBJ2-3; 11 bases line up with TRBD2. The CDR3 is 17 residues long. The germline gives CDR1 SGHRS, CDR2 YFSETQ. Trimming cost V 0 bases and J 4 bases; bases outside gene matches: 7. CDR3 DNA: TGCGCCAGCAGCTTGGGGAAGACTAGCGGGGCAGCAGATACGCAGTATTTT. It yields the protein CASSLGKTSGAADTQYF. The whole variable domain, remainder taken from reference TRBV5-1 and TRBJ2-3, is KAGVTQTPRYLIKTRGQQVTLSCSPISGHRSVSWYQQTPGQGLQFLFEYFSETQRNKGNFPGRFSGRQFSNSRSEMNVSTLELGDSALYLCASSLGKTSGAADTQYFGPGTRLTVL.

This sequence joins TRBV28 and TRBJ2-1; D possibly uses TRBD1 or TRBD2 (5 bases each). V was trimmed by 3 bases and J by 8 bases, leaving 11 bases between them. Germline lookup yields CDR1 MDHEN and CDR2 SYDVKM. The CDR3 has 13 amino acids. The CDR3 coding sequence is TGTGCCAGCAGTTTGGGGGTTTGGCATGAGCAGTTCTTC. Its protein is CASSLGVWHEQFF.

The chain links TRBV5-1 to TRBJ1-6; TRBD1 agrees at 10 bases. This CDR3 region has 16 residues. CDR1 and CDR2 (germline): SGHRS, YFSETQ. Germline trimming cut 5 bases from V and 5 bases from J; bases unmatched to any gene: 7. The CDR3 protein is CASRVPGQGDNSPLHF. In DNA, the CDR3 is TGCGCCAGCAGGGTACCAGGACAGGGGGATAATTCACCCCTCCACTTT.

This clonotype was recorded a few times. The chain carries TRBV6-5 and TRBJ1-1; 9 nucleotides line up with TRBD1. The CDR3 runs to 15 residues. V trimming: 8 bases; J trimming: 1 base; junction bases outside the gene matches: 8. The germline V gene has CDR1 MNHEY and CDR2 SVGAGI. CDR3 nucleotide sequence: TGTGCCAGCGGCCCAGGGACAGGGCCGAACACTGAAGCTTTCTTT. It codes for CASGPGTGPNTEAFF.

This clonotype was recorded a few times. The J gene is TRBJ2-7, the V gene TRBV11-3; either TRBD1 or TRBD2 may fit D (5 bases each). This CDR3 contains 16 residues. V was shortened by 1 base and J by 2 bases, with 15 bases between the two germline ends. From germline, CDR1 is SGHNT and CDR2 YENEEA. CDR3 protein: CASSLGGGTATYEQYF. DNA for the CDR3: TGTGCCAGCAGCTTAGGTGGTGGGACCGCCACCTACGAGCAGTACTTC.

Only a few counts were recorded for this clonotype. This rearrangement joins TRBV12-3 or TRBV12-4 to TRBJ1-1; 7 nucleotides match TRBD1. V shed 6 bases and J 0 bases; nucleotides not matched to a gene: 4. The CDR3 has 14 residues. CDR3 region: CASSWGTVNTEAFF. As DNA, the CDR3 is TGTGCCAGCAGCTGGGGGACAGTGAACACTGAAGCTTTCTTT.

This clonotype was counted many times. The V call is TRBV7-6, the J call TRBJ2-2; TRBD1 aligns across 7 bases. CDR1 is SGHVS and CDR2 is FNYEAQ in the germline V gene. CDR3 length: 17 residues. After removal of 2 bases from V and 5 bases from J, the junction contained 11 bases not matched to a gene. CDR3 protein: CASSLTQGRFSTGELFF. The DNA of the CDR3 is TGTGCCAGCAGCTTAACACAGGGGCGCTTCTCAACCGGGGAGCTGTTTTTT.

The chain carries TRBV12-3 or TRBV12-4 and TRBJ1-1, with D possibly matching TRBD1 (5 bases). V was cut by 6 bases and J by 0 bases, with 11 bases left in between. CDR3 length: 14 residues. The CDR3 region is CASSRGDLNTEAFF. The CDR3 nucleotides are TGTGCCAGCAGCCGAGGGGACCTGAACACTGAAGCTTTCTTT.

In its sample, this clonotype was seen many times. The J gene is TRBJ2-3, the V gene TRBV7-2; 9 bases fit TRBD2. Germline V CDR1 and CDR2: SGHTA, FQGNSA. The CDR3 sequence is 17 residues long. J was trimmed by 1 base and V by 2 bases; bases with no gene match: 7. CDR3 DNA: TGTGCCAGCAGCTTAAATCGACTAGCGGTGGGCACAGATACGCAGTATTTT. Protein: CASSLNRLAVGTDTQYF.

The V gene is TRBV27, the J gene TRBJ2-5; 7 bases are a match to TRBD2. The CDR3 has 14 amino acids. The trim removed 8 bases at V and 4 bases at J, leaving 10 bases unmatched. CDR1 is MNHEY and CDR2 is SMNVEV in the germline V gene (reference sequence). CDR3 sequence: CASGVGGDVETQYF. CDR3 nucleotides: TGTGCCAGCGGCGTTGGGGGGGATGTAGAGACCCAGTACTTC.

The chain recombines TRBV5-1 with TRBJ2-2; no clear D. The CDR3 length is 15 residues. Trimming removed 3 bases at V and 1 base at J, with 10 bases between. Germline CDR1 reads SGHRS; CDR2 reads YFSETQ. The DNA of the CDR3 is TGCGCCAGCAGCTCTAAGGTCGTGAACACCGGGGAGCTGTTTTTT. It translates to CASSSKVVNTGELFF.

The chain is built from TRBV7-9 and TRBJ2-5; 14 bases are a match to TRBD2. This CDR3 is built from 18 residues. CDR1 is SEHNR, CDR2 FQNEAQ, per germline (reference sequence). V shed 2 bases and J 5 bases; nucleotides not matched to a gene: 10. DNA for the CDR3: TGTGCCAGCAGCTTATTCGAGGGACTAGCGGGGGAAGGGGAGACCCAGTACTTC. As protein: CASSLFEGLAGEGETQYF.

Ten or more counts support this clonotype. The V gene is TRBV6-1, the J gene TRBJ2-3; D remains unclear. Germline CDR1 and CDR2: MNHNS and SASEGT. V shed 1 base and J shed 4 bases, with 12 bases lying between them. The CDR3 has 15 residues. For the CDR3, the DNA is TGTGCCAGCAGTGAAGGGCTTACTGATTCAGATACGCAGTATTTT. This gives the protein CASSEGLTDSDTQYF.

The genes are TRBV10-1 and TRBJ1-3; D gene unclear. V lost 5 bases and J lost 4, with 9 bases in between. This CDR3 is built from 13 residues. The germline gives CDR1 WNHNN, CDR2 SYGVQD (reference sequence). In nucleotides, the CDR3 is TGCGCCAGCAGTCCTGACTTGGGAAACACCATATATTTT. This encodes CASSPDLGNTIYF.